The present T cell receptor beta chain was sequenced within a study of a mutant IDH1 vaccine in newly diagnosed glioma. At the level of the study: The sex distribution of treated patients was about 62% male and about 40% female, with a mean age of roughly 40 years. Before enrollment, patients got radiotherapy alone, temozolomide alone, or mostly the combination. General study points: Pseudoprogression apparently lacked any relation to changes in top peripheral T cell clonotypes.

This clone occurred once. Its antigen is unknown. Time point specified: week 5, during vaccination. A single vaccine dose contained 300 ug of mutant IDH1 20-mer peptide, and topical imiquimod was used with it. TCRdb's copy holds only in-frame clones and misses some; the assay was immunoSEQ multiplex PCR. This table has 50,000 or so clones, around 80% appearing once. The CDR3 runs 15 residues. Looked up from germline, CDR1 is GTSNPN and CDR2 is SVGIG (reference sequence). The J segment lost 4 bases and the V segment lost 0 bases, leaving 4 bases of the junction unmatched. This receptor was identified in a woman aged 40 to 50 with glioma. The specimen was PBMCs, collected from a glioma patient whose treatment included an IDH1 peptide vaccine. The chain carries TRBV30 and TRBJ2-5, with 11 nucleotides matching TRBD2. The CDR3 protein is CAWSVTSGGRETQYF. CDR3 coding DNA: TGTGCCTGGAGTGTTACTAGCGGGGGTAGAGAGACCCAGTACTTC.